These 27 T cell receptor beta chains were sequenced from one sample in a study of T cells in Graves' hyperthyroidism and ophthalmopathy. Researchers amplified the TCR beta CDR3 regions from RNA transcripts. HTBI primers drove first-round RT-PCR of the TCR CDR3. A single record per CDR3 protein comes from TCRdb applying MiXCR to the multiplex PCR reads. This table has a few hundred thousand distinct CDR3 sequences, around 42% appearing once. Sequenced sample: peripheral blood or thyroid tissue (not recorded which). These receptors originate from an adult woman with Graves' disease, either hyperthyroidism or ophthalmopathy (not recorded which).

The chain carries TRBV10-3 and TRBJ2-3; 10 positions match TRBD2. V lost 4 bases and J lost 0; bases outside the gene matches: 7. The CDR3 is 17 amino acids. Germline loops: CDR1 ENHRY, CDR2 SYGVKD. The CDR3: CAISGALTSGSTDTQYF. The DNA of the CDR3 is TGTGCCATCAGTGGGGCTCTGACTAGCGGGAGCACAGATACGCAGTATTTT.

The table lists this clonotype with many counts. The chain joins TRBV9 to TRBJ2-7; 7 bases align to TRBD2. The CDR3 covers 14 residues. V lost 4 bases, J lost 3 bases, and 7 bases stayed unmatched. Germline CDR1 SGDLS, CDR2 YYNGEE. CDR3 coding DNA: TGTGCCAGCAGCCCCTGGGACTACTACTACGAGCAGTACTTC. This codes for CASSPWDYYYEQYF.

This clonotype was counted only a few times. The J gene is TRBJ1-2, the V gene TRBV27, with D uncertain. V lost 2 bases and J lost 4, with 14 bases in between. Looked up from germline, CDR1 is MNHEY and CDR2 is SMNVEV (reference sequence). The CDR3 contains 15 residues. CDR3 nucleotide sequence: TGTGCCAGCAGTTTAGAACCGGAAAAGTTCTATGGCTACACCTTC. This codes for CASSLEPEKFYGYTF.

The gene calls are TRBV2 and TRBJ2-5, with D perhaps matching TRBD1 or TRBD2 (5 bases each). The CDR3 extends over 15 amino acids. Germline V gives CDR1 SNHLY, CDR2 FYNNEI. The germline V and J ends were trimmed by 8 bases and 1 base, with 17 bases remaining between them. The CDR3 DNA reads TGTGCCAGCCTTCACCCGGGGCAGCCCCAAGAGACCCAGTACTTC. Translation gives CASLHPGQPQETQYF.

This clonotype was counted many times. CDR3 sequence (DNA): TGTGCCAGCAGTTTAGAAGGGCTAGCGACCTCCTACGAGCAGTACTTC. It yields the protein CASSLEGLATSYEQYF. The chain carries TRBV12-3 or TRBV12-4 and TRBJ2-7, with D maybe TRBD2 (6 bases). Trimming took off 1 base at V and 0 bases at J, with 13 bases between the two ends. The CDR3 extends over 16 amino acids.

V and J are TRBV2 and TRBJ1-2, with D perhaps TRBD1 (5 bases). Looked up from germline, CDR1 is SNHLY and CDR2 is FYNNEI. The CDR3 length is 12 residues. Trimming took 10 bases from V and 1 from J, leaving 10 bases between them. The CDR3 coding sequence is TGTGCCACACGGGGGATTAACTATGGCTACACCTTC. This gives the protein CATRGINYGYTF.

The chain is built from TRBV18 and TRBJ1-3; D is ambiguous. Trimming removed 3 bases from V and 1 base from J, with 10 bases in between. Germline CDR1 reads KGHSH; CDR2 reads LQKENI. The CDR3 covers 15 residues. The CDR3 sequence is CASSPLGRSGNTIYF. The CDR3 bases are TGTGCCAGCTCACCCCTAGGGCGTTCTGGAAACACCATATATTTT. Together with reference TRBV18 and TRBJ1-3, the CDR3 gives the full variable domain: NAGVMQNPRHLVRRRGQEARLRCSPMKGHSHVYWYRQLPEEGLKFMVYLQKENIIDESGMPKERFSAEFPKEGPSILRIQQVVRGDSAAYFCASSPLGRSGNTIYFGEGSWLTVV.

This clonotype occurred once. The gene calls are TRBV2 and TRBJ1-3, with unresolved D. The CDR3 contains 19 residues. With 4 bases removed from V and 0 bases from J, the gap between germline ends came to 22 bases. Germline V gene lookup returns CDR1 SNHLY and CDR2 FYNNEI. The CDR3 sequence: CASSALGTTPVSSGNTIYF. The CDR3 DNA follows: TGTGCCAGCAGTGCCCTGGGAACAACCCCCGTAAGCTCTGGAAACACCATATATTTT.

This sequence joins TRBV7-9 and TRBJ1-1, with a weak D call TRBD1 (5 bases). Trimming stripped 5 bases from V and 1 base from J, with 14 bases between. CDR1 SEHNR and CDR2 FQNEAQ come from the germline V gene (reference sequence). The CDR3 is made up of 15 amino acids. CDR3 sequence: CASSPRDLANTEAFF. The CDR3 region has the DNA TGTGCCAGCAGCCCCAGGGACTTAGCGAACACTGAAGCTTTCTTT.

This clonotype was found many times. The chain uses TRBV19 and TRBJ1-5; D is undetermined. Germline CDR1 reads LNHDA; CDR2 reads SQIVND (reference sequence). The CDR3 is made up of 15 amino acids. V gave up 3 bases and J gave up 4 bases, with 13 bases separating them. Here the CDR3 reads CASSIWGNMNQPQHF. CDR3 DNA: TGTGCCAGTAGTATCTGGGGAAATATGAATCAGCCCCAGCATTTT.

J is TRBJ2-6 and V is TRBV10-3, with TRBD1 matching over 7 bases. This CDR3 spans 14 amino acids. The V gene's germline CDR1 is ENHRY and CDR2 SYGVKD. V gave up 7 bases and J gave up 9 bases; unmatched junction bases: 9. In DNA, the CDR3 is TGTGCCATCAAGGGGGACAGAGAATTCAACGTCCTGACTTTC. Its translation: CAIKGDREFNVLTF.

This clonotype was counted a few times. CDR3 DNA sequence: TGTGCCAGCGCGGGACTAGCGACCCAAGAGACCCAGTACTTC. This translates into CASAGLATQETQYF. The chain couples TRBV27 to TRBJ2-5, with 10 bases matching TRBD2. Looked up from germline, CDR1 is MNHEY and CDR2 is SMNVEV (reference sequence). The J segment lost 1 base and the V segment lost 8 bases, leaving 4 bases of the junction unmatched. This CDR3 contains 14 residues.

This clonotype has a single count. Its ends do not fully match the called genes, so a read error is possible. The CDR3 DNA reads TGTGCCCGCAGTGAGGGGAGTTACGAGCAGTACTTC. This codes for CARSEGSYEQYF. The rearrangement links TRBV12-3 or TRBV12-4 to TRBJ2-7; D possibly uses TRBD1 or TRBD2 (5 bases each). CDR3 size: 12 residues.

The chain joins TRBV7-8 to TRBJ1-1, with D unresolved. Germline lookup yields CDR1 SGHVS and CDR2 FQNEAQ. This CDR3 is 17 amino acids long. The ends were cut back, 1 base at V and 3 bases at J, with 18 bases in the middle. CDR3 sequence: CASSLGTSGSVDTEAFF. DNA for the CDR3: TGTGCCAGCAGCTTAGGGACTAGCGGGAGTGTAGACACTGAAGCTTTCTTT.

This clonotype was found many times. The chain carries TRBV20-1 and TRBJ2-5, with D perhaps TRBD1 or TRBD2 (5 bases each). V shed 5 bases and J shed 5 bases, with 12 bases lying between them. This CDR3 is 12 amino acids long. Per germline, CDR1 DFQATT and CDR2 SNEGSKA (reference sequence). The CDR3 is CSAGDQRETQYF. The CDR3 DNA sequence: TGCAGTGCTGGGGACCAAAGGGAGACCCAGTACTTC.

In its sample, this clonotype was seen many times. V and J are TRBV7-2 and TRBJ2-7; a weak D match, TRBD2 (6 bases). Germline CDR1 SGHTA, CDR2 FQGNSA. V gave up 4 bases and J gave up 2 bases, with 12 bases separating them. This CDR3 comprises 14 residues. The CDR3 nucleotides read TGTGCCAGCAGCTCGGGACTTCCTCCCTACGAGCAGTACTTC. This sequence encodes CASSSGLPPYEQYF. The full variable domain, rest sourced from reference TRBV7-2 and TRBJ2-7, is GAGVSQSPSNKVTEKGKDVELRCDPISGHTALYWYRQSLGQGLEFLIYFQGNSAPDKSGLPSDRFSAERTGGSVSTLTIQRTQQEDSAVYLCASSSGLPPYEQYFGPGTRLTVT.

V usage is TRBV10-3 and J usage is TRBJ2-7; 11 positions agree with TRBD2. The CDR3 consists of 14 residues. Germline V gene data show CDR1 as ENHRY and CDR2 as SYGVKD. V was pared by 10 bases and J by 6 bases, with 11 bases of the junction left unmatched. As DNA, the CDR3 is TGTGCCACGACACCGGGACTAGCGGCGCTCGAGCAGTACTTC. The encoded protein is CATTPGLAALEQYF.

V usage is TRBV7-8 and J usage is TRBJ2-3; 15 nucleotides line up with TRBD2. V was clipped by 5 bases and J by 6 bases; unmatched bases: 12. Per the germline V gene, CDR1 is SGHVS and CDR2 is FQNEAQ. The CDR3 spans 18 residues. The CDR3 bases are TGTGCCAGCAGCCAGAAAAGGACTAGCGGGAGGGCCACGGATACGCAGTATTTT. It translates to CASSQKRTSGRATDTQYF.

This clonotype was picked up many times. The chain combines TRBV12-3 or TRBV12-4 with TRBJ1-4; D perhaps matches TRBD1 (5 bases). V shed 2 bases and J shed 14 bases, with 12 bases lying between them. The CDR3 runs 12 residues. CDR3 region: CASSLSQGLLFF. CDR3 nucleotides: TGTGCCAGCAGTTTATCTCAGGGTCTGCTGTTTTTT.

This clonotype showed up many times. This chain joins TRBV7-2 and TRBJ2-7; 11 bases are a match to TRBD2. The germline V gene has CDR1 SGHTA and CDR2 FQGNSA. The V gene end was trimmed by 5 bases and the J gene end by 2 bases; junction bases not matched to a gene: 2. The CDR3 spans 14 residues. CDR3 amino acids: CASSQTSGTYEQYF. CDR3 sequence (DNA): TGTGCCAGCAGCCAGACTAGCGGGACCTACGAGCAGTACTTC.

This clonotype has a handful of counts. This sequence joins TRBV7-9 and TRBJ1-2; no clear D gene. V lost 1 base and J 4 bases, leaving 7 bases between the germline ends. The CDR3 extends over 13 amino acids. Germline V gives CDR1 SEHNR, CDR2 FQNEAQ (reference sequence). DNA of the CDR3: TGTGCCAGCAGCTTAGGTCCAGTCTATGGCTACACCTTC. This gives the protein CASSLGPVYGYTF.

This clonotype was found many times. The chain joins TRBV28 to TRBJ2-7; no clear D gene. Germline CDR1 MDHEN, CDR2 SYDVKM. CDR3 length equals 11 residues. The V and J ends lost 5 bases and 6 bases respectively, with 8 bases between them. For the CDR3, the DNA is TGTGCCAGCAGTGGTCTTGGCGAGCAGTACTTC. It translates to CASSGLGEQYF. The full variable domain, its missing parts supplied by reference TRBV28 and TRBJ2-7, is DVKVTQSSRYLVKRTGEKVFLECVQDMDHENMFWYRQDPGLGLRLIYFSYDVKMKEKGDIPEGYSVSREKKERFSLILESASTNQTSMYLCASSGLGEQYFGPGTRLTVT.

This clonotype was recorded many times. The gene calls are TRBV10-3 and TRBJ2-5; D uncertain. The CDR3 extends over 11 amino acids. With 4 bases removed from V and 5 bases from J, the gap between germline ends came to 5 bases. CDR1 ENHRY and CDR2 SYGVKD come from the germline V gene. The CDR3 sequence: CAISVGETQYF. CDR3 bases: TGTGCCATCAGTGTTGGGGAGACCCAGTACTTC.

This clonotype was seen at least ten times. The chain uses TRBV6-5 and TRBJ1-1; D remains ambiguous. Deletions cut 2 bases from V and 2 bases from J, with 6 bases between. CDR1 MNHEY and CDR2 SVGAGI come from the germline V gene. The length of the CDR3 is 13 residues. This CDR3 is CASSYRDNTEAFF. CDR3 nucleotides: TGTGCCAGCAGTTACCGGGATAACACTGAAGCTTTCTTT.

A note on this clonotype: Germline is not matched at one junction end, which may reflect a read error. This chain connects TRBV24-1 to TRBJ2-7, with D perhaps TRBD1 (5 bases). Germline CDR1 reads KGHDR; CDR2 reads SFDVKD. The CDR3 sequence is 13 residues long. CDR3 residues: CAASTPDNREQYF. The CDR3 nucleotides read TGTGCCGCCAGCACCCCGGACAACCGCGAGCAGTACTTC.

This clonotype was counted between two and nine times. The chain recombines TRBV6-4 with TRBJ2-3; D is uncertain. The CDR3 totals 13 residues. Germline V gene data show CDR1 as MRHNA and CDR2 as SNTAGT. Trimming cost V 4 bases and J 2 bases, with 7 bases left between them. CDR3 loop: CASSAPHTDTQYF. In nucleotides, the CDR3 is TGTGCCAGCAGTGCTCCGCACACAGATACGCAGTATTTT.

The rearrangement joins TRBV20-1 to TRBJ1-2, with unresolved D. V lost 1 base, J lost 3 bases, and 6 bases lay in between. The CDR3 spans 12 residues. CDR1 is DFQATT and CDR2 is SNEGSKA in the germline V gene (reference sequence). CDR3 sequence: CSARVAYYGYTF. The CDR3 region has the DNA TGCAGTGCTAGAGTAGCCTACTATGGCTACACCTTC.